These 23 T cell receptor beta chains came from one sample sequenced in a study of graft-versus-host responses after intestinal transplantation. TCRdb keeps only in-frame clones here, not all; method: immunoSEQ multiplex PCR. This sample has roughly 100,000 clones; approximately 84% occur once, and the top ten carry approximately 1%. The antigens these receptors bind are not known. Sequences were derived from unstimulated CD4+ T cells sorted from spleen or lymph node cells, sampled before intestinal transplant. The origin of the receptors is a human donor who received an intestinal transplant.

The CDR3 loop reads CASSQVASDTQYF. The CDR3 bases are TGTGCCAGCAGCCAAGTTGCTTCAGATACGCAGTATTTT. The rearrangement joins TRBV4-2 to TRBJ2-3, with unresolved D. V was cut by 1 base and J by 4 bases, with 6 bases left in between. This CDR3 region has 13 residues. Germline loops: CDR1 LGHNA, CDR2 YNFKEQ.

The chain combines TRBV6-1 with TRBJ2-7; no firm D call. The ends were cut back, 6 bases at V and 4 bases at J, with 13 bases in the middle. CDR3 length equals 13 residues. Germline loops: CDR1 MNHNS, CDR2 SASEGT. CDR3 DNA: TGTGCCAGCAGCCTTGACTGGGGTTACGAGCAGTACTTC. Translating gives CASSLDWGYEQYF.

The chain carries TRBV6-1 and TRBJ2-3; D remains ambiguous. In germline, CDR1 is MNHNS, CDR2 SASEGT. The CDR3 is 14 residues long. V lost 5 bases to trimming and J lost 0 bases, with 9 bases between them. The CDR3 spells CASSFLASTDTQYF. Here the CDR3 DNA reads TGTGCCAGCAGTTTTCTCGCAAGCACAGATACGCAGTATTTT.

The V and J genes are TRBV29-1 and TRBJ1-4; D remains ambiguous. The CDR3 consists of 13 residues. CDR1 and CDR2 (germline): SQVTM, ANQGSEA. Deletions cut 3 bases from V and 5 bases from J, with 10 bases between. The CDR3 spells CSVEVRENEKLFF. The DNA of the CDR3 is TGCAGCGTTGAGGTGCGAGAAAATGAAAAACTGTTTTTT.

This rearrangement joins TRBV5-4 to TRBJ2-7, with D possibly matching TRBD1 (6 bases). The CDR3 runs 13 residues. Per germline, CDR1 SGHNT and CDR2 YYREEE (reference sequence). With 4 bases removed from V and 3 bases from J, the gap between germline ends came to 11 bases. Here the CDR3 DNA reads TGTGCCAGCAGCCGTAAGGACAGCTACGAGCAGTACTTC. Translated: CASSRKDSYEQYF.

The chain recombines TRBV2 with TRBJ2-2; 9 nucleotides line up with TRBD1. V shed 6 bases and J 6 bases; nucleotides not matched to a gene: 5. This CDR3 contains 14 residues. In germline, CDR1 is SNHLY, CDR2 FYNNEI. CDR3 loop: CASRQRTGAGELFF. The CDR3 DNA sequence: TGTGCCAGCAGGCAAAGGACAGGGGCCGGGGAGCTGTTTTTT.

The chain combines TRBV21-1 with TRBJ1-5; TRBD1, as called in the table, went unchecked against the DNA. TRBV21-1 is given as a pseudogene. This CDR3 comprises 17 residues. The CDR3 protein is CAHGGQGLTFDNQPQHF. The CDR3 nucleotides read TGTGCCCACGGAGGACAGGGACTTACCTTTGATAATCAGCCCCAGCATTTT.

This chain connects TRBV6-1 to TRBJ1-5; no reliable D call. Trimming stripped 8 bases from V and 6 bases from J, with 20 bases between. The CDR3 sequence is 15 residues long. CDR1 and CDR2 from the germline V gene are MNHNS and SASEGT. This chain's CDR3 is CASCPPLPVVQPQHF. The CDR3 coding sequence is TGTGCCAGCTGCCCCCCGTTACCGGTCGTTCAGCCCCAGCATTTT.

The V gene is TRBV6-5, the J gene TRBJ1-5; the D gene is possibly TRBD1 (6 bases). V dropped 2 bases and J dropped 1 base, with 9 bases sitting between them. Germline V gene data show CDR1 as MNHEY and CDR2 as SVGAGI. There are 15 residues in the CDR3. The CDR3 loop is CASSYTGWSNQPQHF. The CDR3 DNA follows: TGTGCCAGCAGTTACACAGGGTGGAGCAATCAGCCCCAGCATTTT.

This clone has just one count. V usage is TRBV2 and J usage is TRBJ1-4; D not certain. The CDR3 sequence is 13 residues long. Trimming removed 4 bases at V and 10 bases at J, with 13 bases between. Germline CDR1 and CDR2: SNHLY and FYNNEI. CDR3 DNA sequence: TGTGCCAGCAGTGCGGATTTTTCAGGAAAACTGTTTTTT. It translates to CASSADFSGKLFF.

The chain is built from TRBV19 and TRBJ1-5, with D uncertain. The CDR3 is 15 residues long. The germline V gene has CDR1 LNHDA and CDR2 SQIVND (reference sequence). V lost 6 bases and J lost 0, with 12 bases in between. CDR3 residues: CASRQVPYSNQPQHF. In DNA form, the CDR3 reads TGTGCCAGTAGGCAGGTCCCTTATAGCAATCAGCCCCAGCATTTT.

This chain links TRBV14 with TRBJ2-3; 8 bases fit TRBD2. The junction had 11 bases not matched to a gene; V was cut back by 2 bases and J by 4 bases. The CDR3 is 17 amino acids. In germline, CDR1 is SGHDN, CDR2 FVKESK. The CDR3 DNA reads TGTGCCAGCAGCCAAAGGTTGGCTAGCGGGTTCCCAGATACGCAGTATTTT. Protein product: CASSQRLASGFPDTQYF.

This clone was counted once. This chain uses TRBV15 with TRBJ1-6; D call uncertain. Trimming left V 2 bases short and J 6 bases short, with 5 bases between. The CDR3 has 13 amino acids. Germline V gene sequence: CDR1 LNHNV, CDR2 YYDKDF (reference sequence). The chain's CDR3 is CATSRTLNSPLHF. The DNA of the CDR3 is TGTGCCACCAGCAGAACCCTTAATTCACCCCTCCACTTT. Combining the CDR3 with reference TRBV15 and TRBJ1-6 gives the whole variable domain DAMVIQNPRYQVTQFGKPVTLSCSQTLNHNVMYWYQQKSSQAPKLLFHYYDKDFNNEADTPDNFQSRRPNTSFCFLDIRSPGLGDTAMYLCATSRTLNSPLHFGNGTRLTVT.

The chain has TRBV7-3 and TRBJ2-3, with TRBD1 matching over 7 bases. CDR1 and CDR2 (germline): SGHTA, FQGTGA. The V segment lost 8 bases and the J segment 1 base; nucleotides outside the gene matches: 3. This CDR3 is built from 13 residues. CDR3 nucleotide sequence: TGTGCCAGCTCAGGGGGAGGCACAGATACGCAGTATTTT. Its translation: CASSGGGTDTQYF. Drawing the rest from reference TRBV7-3 and TRBJ2-3, the complete variable domain is GAGVSQTPSNKVTEKGKYVELRCDPISGHTALYWYRQSLGQGPEFLIYFQGTGAADDSGLPNDRFFAVRPEGSVSTLKIQRTERGDSAVYLCASSGGGTDTQYFGPGTRLTVL.

The chain couples TRBV29-1 to TRBJ2-7; D is possibly TRBD2 (6 bases). The CDR3 extends over 13 amino acids. CDR1 SQVTM and CDR2 ANQGSEA come from the germline V gene. V dropped 4 bases and J dropped 1 base, with 11 bases sitting between them. The CDR3 sequence: CSVAGRLSYEQYF. Written as DNA, the CDR3 is TGCAGCGTTGCCGGGAGACTATCCTACGAGCAGTACTTC.

This sequence joins TRBV5-1 and TRBJ2-3; D is unresolved. In germline, CDR1 is SGHRS, CDR2 YFSETQ. This CDR3 contains 15 residues. Between the trimmed V and J ends, which lost 1 base and 0 bases, there was a span of 9 bases. In DNA, the CDR3 is TGCGCCAGCAGCTTGACAACAGCTAGCACAGATACGCAGTATTTT. Protein sequence: CASSLTTASTDTQYF.

Points on this clone: At the DNA level, this CDR3 is encoded by other sequences in the same sample as well. V gene TRBV7-3 combines with J gene TRBJ2-1; perhaps TRBD2 as D (7 bases). Trimming left V 5 bases short and J 2 bases short, with 13 bases between. Germline-derived CDR1 and CDR2 are SGHTA and FQGTGA. The CDR3 length is 15 residues. The CDR3 sequence: CASSPREGAYNEQFF. The CDR3 coding sequence is TGTGCCAGCAGCCCGAGGGAGGGGGCCTACAATGAGCAGTTCTTC.

V usage is TRBV18 and J usage is TRBJ2-7; 8 bases map to TRBD1. Germline assignment: CDR1 KGHSH and CDR2 LQKENI. Trimming removed 6 bases from V and 6 bases from J; junction bases left unmatched: 7. This CDR3 has 13 residues. This CDR3 is CASSPDRVSEQYF. The CDR3 region has the DNA TGTGCCAGCTCCCCGGACAGGGTGTCCGAGCAGTACTTC. Full variable domain (missing parts from reference TRBV18 and TRBJ2-7): NAGVMQNPRHLVRRRGQEARLRCSPMKGHSHVYWYRQLPEEGLKFMVYLQKENIIDESGMPKERFSAEFPKEGPSILRIQQVVRGDSAAYFCASSPDRVSEQYFGPGTRLTVT.

V usage is TRBV2 and J usage is TRBJ2-7; TRBD1 might be the D (6 bases). The V gene lost 5 bases and the J gene lost 0 bases, with 14 bases spanning the gap. The CDR3 length is 15 residues. The V gene's germline CDR1 is SNHLY and CDR2 FYNNEI. CDR3 amino acids: CASSPGQTSSYEQYF. The CDR3 nucleotides are TGTGCCAGCAGTCCCGGACAGACCAGCTCCTACGAGCAGTACTTC.

The CDR3 bases are TGCGCCAGCAGCTTGACCTTTAGCGGGGGACAGGAGACCCAGTACTTC. Its protein is CASSLTFSGGQETQYF. The chain couples TRBV5-1 to TRBJ2-5; 9 nucleotides agree with TRBD2. This CDR3 is 16 amino acids long. The J segment lost 5 bases and the V segment lost 1 base, leaving 9 bases of the junction unmatched. Germline values: CDR1 SGHRS, CDR2 YFSETQ.

This sequence joins TRBV6-1 and TRBJ2-5; maybe TRBD2 (5 bases). V was cut by 5 bases and J by 5 bases, with 15 bases left in between. CDR3 size: 14 residues. Per the germline V gene, CDR1 is MNHNS and CDR2 is SASEGT. CDR3 nucleotide sequence: TGTGCCAGCAGTCCCATGCAAGCGGTGGAGACCCAGTACTTC. Its protein product is CASSPMQAVETQYF.

V usage is TRBV6-4 and J usage is TRBJ2-5; maybe TRBD2 (7 bases). V lost 6 bases and J 7 bases, leaving 15 bases between the germline ends. CDR1 is MRHNA and CDR2 is SNTAGT in the germline V gene. The CDR3 is 13 amino acids. CDR3: CASSWEGVGTQYF. The CDR3 nucleotides are TGTGCCAGCAGCTGGGAGGGGGTAGGGACCCAGTACTTC.

The V and J genes are TRBV2 and TRBJ1-5, with D maybe TRBD1 (5 bases). The germline V gene encodes CDR1 SNHLY and CDR2 FYNNEI. Trimming cost V 4 bases and J 0 bases, with 10 bases left between them. The CDR3 extends over 15 amino acids. The CDR3 DNA reads as TGTGCCAGCAGTGTAGAAGGGGATAGCAATCAGCCCCAGCATTTT. Protein: CASSVEGDSNQPQHF.